The clone carrying this TCR beta chain has a handful of counts. For the second PCR, which ran for about 6 to 11 cycles, a sample-barcoded 5' primer and a J-beta primer mix were used. TCRdb re-called the 5' RACE reads with MiXCR, one entry per CDR3 protein. The table has hundreds of thousands of distinct CDR3 sequences, approximately 25% seen once. The record originates from a study of blood T cells in healthy people across ages. A further study also used this sample, focusing on T cells of mothers and their children.

This TCR came from a boy under 18 in good health. The sequenced sample was blood.

In nucleotides, the CDR3 is TGTGCCAGCAGTTTCGGGCCCGGGGCCTACGAGCAGTACTTC. As protein: CASSFGPGAYEQYF. The V gene is TRBV27, the J gene TRBJ2-5; a possible D gene is TRBD2 (5 bases). With the DNA end fitting TRBJ2-7 better, the J assignment may be wrong. CDR1 and CDR2 from the germline V gene are MNHEY and SMNVEV (reference sequence). CDR3 length: 14 amino acids.